This record covers a single T cell receptor (beta chain). The data derive from a study of blood T cell repertoires in COVID-19. With V trimmed by 6 bases and J by 3 bases, 11 bases remained unmatched. The length of the CDR3 is 15 residues. Germline values: CDR1 MNHEY, CDR2 SVGAGI. Some clones are missing from TCRdb's copy, which holds only in-frame ones; the method was immunoSEQ multiplex PCR. The table includes around 300,000 clones, around 86% detected once. The specimen was peripheral blood. This sequence originates from a man aged 50-59 years with active or convalescent COVID-19. J is TRBJ2-7 and V is TRBV6-5; 7 bases align to TRBD1. This CDR3 is CASSYLRDSIYEQYF. As DNA, the CDR3 is TGTGCCAGCAGCTATCTCCGGGACAGTATCTACGAGCAGTACTTC.